Following are 22 T cell receptor beta chains from one sample sequenced in a study of cytotoxic CD8 clonotypes in ibrutinib-treated CLL (dated by TCRdb to the early 2020s). Library preparation employed the immunoSEQ multiplex PCR assay. TCRdb took over this immuneACCESS table, retaining in-frame rearrangements with V and J assigned. Such tables are incomplete; in checked studies, under half of the missing clones stem from an unresolved V gene, and the remainder is unexplained. The sample table shows some 300,000 clones, and roughly 80% are seen once. 5% to 7% of the sample comes from the top ten. The material was PBMCs, obtained before ibrutinib treatment. These receptors originate from a human donor with chronic lymphocytic leukemia.

This rearrangement joins TRBV2 to TRBJ2-3; TRBD2 aligns across 14 bases. Germline-derived CDR1 and CDR2 are SNHLY and FYNNEI. The CDR3 spans 15 residues. V lost 7 bases to trimming and J lost 3 bases; unmatched junction nucleotides: 3. Here the CDR3 reads CASTRTSGRTDTQYF. CDR3 DNA sequence: TGTGCCAGCACCCGGACTAGCGGGAGGACAGATACGCAGTATTTT.

As for this clone: At the DNA level, this CDR3 is encoded by other sequences in the same sample as well. This chain joins TRBV20-1 and TRBJ2-5; D is unresolved. Germline values: CDR1 DFQATT, CDR2 SNEGSKA (reference sequence). CDR3 length: 10 amino acids. Between the trimmed V and J ends, which lost 2 bases and 5 bases, there was a span of 3 bases. For the CDR3, the DNA is TGCAGTGCTAGATTGGAGACCCAGTACTTC. This translates into CSARLETQYF.

The V call is TRBV2, the J call TRBJ1-5; 7 bases align to TRBD1. CDR1 SNHLY and CDR2 FYNNEI come from the germline V gene. Trimming at V came to 8 bases and at J to 0 bases, leaving 10 bases not matched to a gene. The CDR3 spans 16 residues. The CDR3 sequence: CASSGTVSYSNQPQHF. CDR3 coding DNA: TGTGCCAGCTCTGGGACAGTTTCTTATAGCAATCAGCCCCAGCATTTT.

The chain links TRBV7-2 to TRBJ1-2, with 10 bases matching TRBD1. The trim removed 5 bases at V and 4 bases at J, leaving 4 bases unmatched. The germline CDR1 and CDR2 sequences are SGHTA and FQGNSA. The CDR3 spans 14 residues. CDR3 coding DNA: TGTGCCAGCAGCACAGGACAGGGGGTCTATGGCTACACCTTC. This gives the protein CASSTGQGVYGYTF.

This clone has a handful of counts. Other DNA sequences in this specimen translate into the identical CDR3. The chain uses TRBV9 and TRBJ2-2; 10 positions agree with TRBD2. The ends lost 2 bases at V and 7 bases at J; junction bases unmatched: 2. The germline CDR1 and CDR2 sequences are SGDLS and YYNGEE. This CDR3 contains 14 residues. The CDR3 DNA follows: TGTGCCAGCAGCGTCCTAGCGGGAGTCGGGGAGCTGTTTTTT. Its protein is CASSVLAGVGELFF. Full variable domain (remainder filled in from reference TRBV9 and TRBJ2-2): DSGVTQTPKHLITATGQRVTLRCSPRSGDLSVYWYQQSLDQGLQFLIQYYNGEERAKGNILERFSAQQFPDLHSELNLSSLELGDSALYFCASSVLAGVGELFFGEGSRLTVL.

The rearrangement uses TRBV4-3 and TRBJ2-1; D not certain. Trimming took off 0 bases at V and 6 bases at J, with 12 bases between the two ends. The CDR3 loop spans 15 amino acids. Germline V gene sequence: CDR1 LGHNA, CDR2 YSLEER. CDR3 nucleotide sequence: TGCGCCAGCAGCCAAGATTTTTCTTTGAGCAATGAGCAGTTCTTC. Its translation is CASSQDFSLSNEQFF.

A single count supports this clone. The chain joins TRBV19 to TRBJ1-2; 8 positions match TRBD1. V lost 6 bases to trimming and J lost 2 bases; unmatched junction nucleotides: 8. CDR3 size: 15 residues. Germline values: CDR1 LNHDA, CDR2 SQIVND (reference sequence). The CDR3 DNA reads TGTGCCAGTAGCCCGATGACAGGGGAAAACTATGGCTACACCTTC. It translates to CASSPMTGENYGYTF. Complete variable domain (other parts from reference TRBV19 and TRBJ1-2): DGGITQSPKYLFRKEGQNVTLSCEQNLNHDAMYWYRQDPGQGLRLIYYSQIVNDFQKGDIAEGYSVSREKKESFPLTVTSAQKNPTAFYLCASSPMTGENYGYTFGSGTRLTVV.

V usage is TRBV4-3 and J usage is TRBJ2-2; TRBD1 aligns across 10 bases. The CDR3 is 16 residues long. Germline CDR1 LGHNA, CDR2 YSLEER. With 4 bases clipped from V and 7 bases from J, the junction kept 9 bases outside the gene matches. DNA of the CDR3: TGCGCCAGCAGCCGACTGACAGGGGGCGAAATCGGGGAGCTGTTTTTT. Its protein is CASSRLTGGEIGELFF.

This rearrangement joins TRBV5-4 to TRBJ1-4, with D possibly matching TRBD1 (6 bases). Looked up from germline, CDR1 is SGHNT and CDR2 is YYREEE (reference sequence). The CDR3 runs to 13 residues. Trimming left V 5 bases short and J 8 bases short, with 13 bases between. The CDR3 sequence: CASSTGTTEKLFF. The CDR3 DNA follows: TGTGCCAGCAGTACCGGGACAACAGAAAAACTGTTTTTT.

The chain couples TRBV7-6 to TRBJ2-5; D tentatively fits TRBD1 or TRBD2 (5 bases each). Germline CDR1 SGHVS, CDR2 FNYEAQ. Between the trimmed V and J ends, which lost 3 bases and 5 bases, there was a span of 13 bases. This CDR3 is built from 14 residues. The CDR3 reads CASSLVTGRETQYF. DNA for the CDR3: TGTGCCAGCAGCTTGGTAACGGGACGGGAGACCCAGTACTTC.

CDR3 sequence (DNA): TGTGCCAGCAGAGGGGCGGCATATAGCAATCAGCCCCAGCATTTT. Translation: CASRGAAYSNQPQHF. The chain employs TRBV6-1 and TRBJ1-5; D is possibly TRBD1 (5 bases). CDR1 is MNHNS, CDR2 SASEGT, per germline. V shed 6 bases and J shed 0 bases, with 12 bases lying between them. CDR3 size: 15 residues.

The V call is TRBV29-1, the J call TRBJ1-2, with 7 bases identical to TRBD1. Looked up from germline, CDR1 is SQVTM and CDR2 is ANQGSEA. Losses at the gene ends were 5 bases for V and 13 bases for J; bases not matched to a gene: 19. CDR3 length: 14 residues. The chain's CDR3 is CSVHTDRDSFMGTF. In DNA, the CDR3 is TGCAGCGTTCACACCGACAGGGATAGTTTTATGGGCACCTTC.

The chain combines TRBV19 with TRBJ1-5; D call uncertain. The germline V and J ends were trimmed by 7 bases and 6 bases, with 19 bases remaining between them. This CDR3 is built from 15 residues. Germline loops: CDR1 LNHDA, CDR2 SQIVND (reference sequence). CDR3 amino acids: CASTLSRVGSQPQHF. The CDR3 DNA sequence: TGTGCCAGTACCCTCAGTCGTGTTGGGAGTCAGCCCCAGCATTTT.

In the case of this clone: The identical CDR3 is also encoded by other nucleotide sequences in the sample. V gene TRBV18 combines with J gene TRBJ1-1; 7 bases map to TRBD1. CDR1 and CDR2 (germline): KGHSH, LQKENI. Germline trimming cut 1 base from V and 1 base from J; bases unmatched to any gene: 0. The CDR3 spans 14 residues. CDR3 DNA: TGTGCCAGCTCACCACGACAGGGGAACACTGAAGCTTTCTTT. It encodes CASSPRQGNTEAFF.

As regards this clone: A read error may explain this, as a much larger clone is one base away. The chain couples TRBV5-4 to TRBJ2-7; D unresolved. This CDR3 contains 11 residues. CDR1 is SGHNT and CDR2 is YYREEE in the germline V gene (reference sequence). Trimming took 5 bases from V and 3 from J, leaving 6 bases between them. Here the CDR3 DNA reads TGTGCCAGCAGTTCCGGCTACGAGCAGTACTTC. It translates to CASSSGYEQYF.

DNA for the CDR3: TGTGCCACCAGCAGAGATTTGGCAGAGAACACTGAAGCTTTCTTT. It specifies CATSRDLAENTEAFF. The chain uses TRBV15 and TRBJ1-1; unclear D gene. This CDR3 comprises 15 residues. Deletions cut 0 bases from V and 1 base from J, with 9 bases between. Germline V gene sequence: CDR1 LNHNV, CDR2 YYDKDF (reference sequence).

J is TRBJ2-3 and V is TRBV28, with 7 bases fitting TRBD1. V dropped 6 bases and J dropped 0; count of bases not matched to a gene: 6. The CDR3 loop spans 15 amino acids. Germline CDR1 MDHEN, CDR2 SYDVKM. The DNA for the CDR3 is TGTGCCAGCAGCCAAGGGACAGACAGCACAGATACGCAGTATTTT. It specifies CASSQGTDSTDTQYF.

In this sample, this clone turned up a few times. The gene calls are TRBV5-1 and TRBJ2-6; D remains ambiguous. This CDR3 has 15 amino acids. Trimming stripped 0 bases from V and 0 bases from J, with 4 bases between. CDR1 and CDR2 from the germline V gene are SGHRS and YFSETQ. CDR3 in amino acids: CASSLASSGANVLTF. The CDR3 DNA reads as TGCGCCAGCAGCTTGGCCAGCTCTGGGGCCAACGTCCTGACTTTC.

The V and J genes are TRBV5-4 and TRBJ2-7; TRBD1 is a possible D gene (6 bases). Per the germline V gene, CDR1 is SGHNT and CDR2 is YYREEE (reference sequence). V was pared by 1 base and J by 4 bases, with 18 bases between. The CDR3 runs to 16 residues. The CDR3 region has the DNA TGTGCCAGCAGCTTGCGGGGTGGCAGGGGATGGTACGAGCAGTACTTC. Amino acid sequence: CASSLRGGRGWYEQYF.

The chain employs TRBV7-9 and TRBJ1-4; 8 positions agree with TRBD1. V lost 8 bases to trimming and J lost 7 bases; unmatched junction nucleotides: 9. Per germline, CDR1 SEHNR and CDR2 FQNEAQ (reference sequence). This CDR3 region has 14 residues. The CDR3 loop is CASSPGQGSEKLFF. The CDR3 DNA follows: TGTGCCAGCTCGCCCGGACAGGGAAGTGAAAAACTGTTTTTT. Full variable domain (outside the CDR3, taken from reference TRBV7-9 and TRBJ1-4): DTGVSQNPRHKITKRGQNVTFRCDPISEHNRLYWYRQTLGQGPEFLTYFQNEAQLEKSRLLSDRFSAERPKGSFSTLEIQRTEQGDSAMYLCASSPGQGSEKLFFGSGTQLSVL.

This clone was observed a single time. The chain recombines TRBV7-9 with TRBJ2-7, with TRBD2 matching over 11 bases. The germline gives CDR1 SEHNR, CDR2 FQNEAQ (reference sequence). The V and J ends lost 1 base and 2 bases, in that order; junction bases with no gene match: 10. The CDR3 contains 18 residues. The CDR3 DNA reads TGTGCCAGCAGCTTAGAGGGCTGGGGGACTAGCGGCACCTACGAGCAGTACTTC. Amino acid sequence: CASSLEGWGTSGTYEQYF.

V and J are TRBV6-5 and TRBJ1-2, with TRBD1 as a possible D gene (6 bases). Trimming left V 3 bases short and J 4 bases short, with 12 bases between. The germline V gene encodes CDR1 MNHEY and CDR2 SVGAGI. The CDR3 runs to 14 residues. In nucleotides, the CDR3 is TGTGCCAGCAGTTATGGGGGGCCCTCCTATGGCTACACCTTC. Translation gives CASSYGGPSYGYTF.